Listed below are T cell receptor beta chains from one sample, sequenced in a study of T-cell reconstitution after alpha-beta-depleted transplantation in children. In TCRdb, the PCR reads were re-called with MiXCR into one record per CDR3 protein. The table includes 530,000 or so distinct CDR3 sequences, roughly a quarter detected once. The sequenced sample was PBMCs, obtained before TCRalphabeta/CD19-depleted stem cell transplant. These receptors originate from a boy less than two years old with Wiskott-Aldrich syndrome, due to receive a stem cell transplant. Both conserved end residues are part of each CDR3. D genes are given only for firm matches. The size of a clone is reported for some rows only, either as once, few or many, or as a class for expanded clones.

V gene,clone size,J gene,D gene,CDR3 protein,CDR3 DNA
TRBV20-1,once,TRBJ2-7,TRBD1,CSALPGTVIYEQYF,TGCAGTGCCCTACCCGGGACAGTCATCTACGAGCAGTACTTC
TRBV20-1,few,TRBJ2-3,TRBD1,CSATGGTGDTQYF,TGCAGTGCTACAGGGGGCACTGGGGATACGCAGTATTTT
TRBV28,.,TRBJ1-3,TRBD1,CASSPPGTGRLRNTIYF,TGTGCCAGCAGTCCGCCTGGGACAGGCCGCCTAAGAAACACCATATATTTT
TRBV5-8,.,TRBJ2-1,TRBD1,CASTSTSGTGRYNEQFF,TGTGCCAGCACCTCCACCTCCGGGACAGGGCGCTACAATGAGCAGTTCTTC
TRBV5-1,.,TRBJ2-1,.,CASSSPVHEQFF,TGCGCCAGCAGCTCCCCAGTACATGAGCAGTTCTTC
TRBV7-8,.,TRBJ2-7,TRBD2,CASSLDGTSGYYEQYF,TGTGCCAGCAGCTTGGACGGGACTAGCGGCTACTACGAGCAGTACTTC
TRBV7-6,.,TRBJ2-7,.,CASSLDLDAAYEQYF,TGTGCCAGCAGCTTAGACCTCGATGCCGCCTACGAGCAGTACTTC
TRBV15,few,TRBJ2-4,.,CATSTDTTLNIQYF,TGTGCCACCAGCACCGACACCACCTTAAACATTCAGTACTTC
TRBV10-2,.,TRBJ2-5,TRBD2,CASTLTSGSEETQYF,TGCGCCAGCACTCTGACTAGCGGGAGTGAAGAGACCCAGTACTTC
TRBV5-1,.,TRBJ2-4,.,CASSDGPGLAKNIQYF,TGCGCCAGCAGCGACGGCCCGGGGCTGGCCAAAAACATTCAGTACTTC
TRBV28,.,TRBJ2-4,.,CASRGWGQLAKNIQYF,TGTGCCAGCAGGGGTTGGGGGCAACTAGCCAAAAACATTCAGTACTTC
TRBV5-1,.,TRBJ2-1,.,CASSLVQGPSYNEQFF,TGCGCCAGCAGCTTGGTTCAGGGGCCGTCCTACAATGAGCAGTTCTTC
TRBV20-1,.,TRBJ1-6,TRBD1,CSARDRQGYSPLHF,TGCAGTGCTAGAGATCGACAGGGCTACTCACCCCTCCACTTT
TRBV12-3/TRBV12-4,.,TRBJ1-6,.,CASTKMSRAHSPLHF,TGTGCCAGCACCAAAATGAGCAGGGCCCATTCACCCCTCCACTTT
TRBV29-1,few,TRBJ2-1,TRBD2,CSVVPGGPLYNEQFF,TGCAGCGTTGTACCGGGAGGGCCTCTCTACAATGAGCAGTTCTTC
TRBV4-2,.,TRBJ2-1,.,CASSQDFRRGSGGGEQFF,TGTGCCAGCAGCCAAGATTTTAGGCGCGGGAGCGGAGGGGGTGAGCAGTTTTTC
TRBV5-1,few,TRBJ1-1,.,CASSSNYGGPGTEAFF,TGCGCCAGCAGCTCGAATTACGGGGGGCCGGGAACTGAAGCTTTCTTT
TRBV5-1,few,TRBJ2-1,TRBD2,CASSRRAGVNEQFF,TGCGCCAGCAGCCGAAGGGCGGGGGTCAATGAGCAGTTCTTC
TRBV5-1,.,TRBJ1-3,.,CASSDGTSGNTIYF,TGCGCCAGCAGCGATGGGACAAGTGGAAACACCATATATTTT
TRBV7-7,.,TRBJ2-1,.,CASSLVAGASYNEQFF,TGTGCCAGCAGCTTAGTCGCAGGGGCAAGCTACAATGAGCAGTTCTTC
TRBV12-3/TRBV12-4,few,TRBJ2-1,TRBD2,CASGRAHEQFF,TGTGCCAGCGGGAGGGCCCATGAGCAGTTCTTC
TRBV3-1,.,TRBJ1-5,.,CASSPNLGGQPQHF,TGTGCCAGCAGCCCAAATTTGGGAGGACAGCCCCAGCATTTT
TRBV5-1,once,TRBJ2-2,TRBD1,CASTPGGGTGELFF,TGCGCCAGCACCCCAGGGGGCGGAACCGGGGAGCTGTTTTTT
TRBV2,few,TRBJ2-7,.,CASSESSHSYEQYF,TGTGCCAGCAGTGAGTCCTCCCACTCCTACGAGCAGTACTTC
TRBV4-1,few,TRBJ2-7,TRBD2,CASSQDGGLGSYEQYF,TGCGCCAGCAGCCAAGATGGGGGACTAGGGTCCTACGAGCAGTACTTC
TRBV18,.,TRBJ1-1,.,CASSPVDRQQSEAFF,TGTGCCAGCTCACCGGTCGACAGGCAGCAGAGTGAAGCTTTCTTT
TRBV12-3/TRBV12-4,.,TRBJ2-1,.,CASSWPGQPYNEQFF,TGTGCCAGCAGTTGGCCCGGACAGCCATACAATGAGCAGTTCTTC
TRBV20-1,.,TRBJ2-1,.,CSASYKGVRNEQFF,TGCAGTGCTAGCTATAAGGGAGTCAGAAATGAGCAGTTCTTC
TRBV12-3/TRBV12-4,once,TRBJ2-4,.,CASSLRAQVAKNIQYF,TGTGCCAGCAGTTTACGCGCGCAGGTGGCCAAAAACATTCAGTACTTC
TRBV3-1,few,TRBJ2-2,.,CASSQDPTGELFF,TGTGCCAGCAGCCAAGACCCAACCGGGGAGCTGTTTTTT
TRBV9,.,TRBJ2-1,TRBD2,CASSPKISSGNEQFF,TGTGCCAGCAGTCCCAAGATATCTAGCGGTAATGAGCAGTTCTTC
TRBV5-6,.,TRBJ2-5,TRBD2,CASSPGTSGRSETQYF,TGTGCCAGCAGCCCTGGGACTAGCGGGAGGTCAGAGACCCAGTACTTC
TRBV20-1,.,TRBJ1-1,.,CSAYSRGWDTEAFF,TGCAGTGCTTACAGCAGGGGTTGGGACACTGAAGCTTTCTTT
TRBV12-3/TRBV12-4,.,TRBJ2-5,.,CASSSNHEGGGETQYF,TGTGCCAGCAGTTCAAACCATGAGGGAGGCGGGGAGACCCAGTACTTC
TRBV6-5,few,TRBJ2-7,TRBD2,CASSYSPSGREAYEQYF,TGTGCCAGCAGTTACTCCCCTAGCGGGAGGGAAGCCTACGAGCAGTACTTC
TRBV7-3,few,TRBJ2-1,.,CASSLDQFREQFF,TGTGCCAGCAGCTTAGACCAGTTTCGTGAGCAGTTCTTC
TRBV5-1,few,TRBJ2-2,.,CASSETSGVTGELFF,TGCGCCAGCAGCGAGACTAGTGGGGTAACCGGGGAGCTGTTTTTT
TRBV5-1,few,TRBJ2-1,.,CASKNFNNEQFF,TGCGCCAGCAAAAACTTTAACAATGAGCAGTTCTTC
TRBV20-1,few,TRBJ2-7,.,CSAYGGLNEQYF,TGCAGTGCCTACGGGGGTTTAAACGAGCAGTACTTC
TRBV18,few,TRBJ2-2,.,CASSPRQAPNTGELFF,TGTGCCAGCTCACCACGACAGGCACCGAACACCGGGGAGCTGTTTTTT
TRBV5-4,.,TRBJ2-7,.,CASSLGTDPSYEQYF,TGTGCCAGCAGCTTGGGGACAGATCCCTCCTACGAGCAGTACTTC
TRBV5-1,.,TRBJ2-2,.,CASSLPTGRDTPGFAGELFF,TGCGCCAGCAGCTTGCCTACTGGCCGGGACACGCCAGGTTTCGCCGGGGAGCTGTTTTTT
TRBV29-1,.,TRBJ1-4,.,CSVGGLGAREKLFF,TGCAGCGTTGGGGGCTTGGGGGCCAGGGAAAAACTGTTTTTT
TRBV9,.,TRBJ2-1,.,CASSVTAPGEQFF,TGTGCCAGCAGCGTAACTGCCCCCGGTGAGCAGTTCTTC
TRBV5-1,many,TRBJ2-5,TRBD2,CASSFGLAQETQYF,TGCGCCAGCAGCTTTGGACTAGCACAAGAGACCCAGTACTTC
TRBV11-2,few,TRBJ2-1,.,CASTLYGGGNEQFF,TGTGCCAGCACCCTCTACGGTGGGGGGAATGAGCAGTTCTTC
TRBV28,.,TRBJ2-4,.,CASSLGSLRIQYF,TGTGCCAGCAGTTTAGGCAGCTTGCGCATTCAGTACTTC
TRBV29-1,few,TRBJ2-7,TRBD1,CSVRDRAYEQYF,TGCAGCGTTCGGGACAGGGCCTACGAGCAGTACTTC
TRBV7-2,.,TRBJ2-1,.,CASSSGRSNEQFF,TGTGCCAGCAGCTCGGGGCGATCCAATGAGCAGTTCTTC
TRBV28,.,TRBJ2-7,.,CASSPRKGGQYF,TGTGCCAGCAGTCCGAGAAAGGGTGGGCAGTACTTC
TRBV21-1,.,TRBJ1-6,.,CASSKKTGSGNSPLHF,TGTGCCAGCAGCAAAAAGACCGGGTCGGGAAATTCACCCCTCCACTTT
TRBV4-1,few,TRBJ2-7,.,CASSQVIAGSYEQYF,TGCGCCAGCAGCCAAGTTATAGCCGGTTCCTACGAGCAGTACTTC
TRBV5-1,few,TRBJ2-1,TRBD1,CASSLGGGTYNEQFF,TGTGCCAGCAGTTTAGGGGGCGGAACCTACAATGAGCAGTTCTTC
TRBV12-3/TRBV12-4,.,TRBJ2-7,.,CASSLAFSYEQYF,TGTGCCAGCAGTTTAGCGTTCTCCTACGAGCAGTACTTC
TRBV20-1,.,TRBJ1-5,.,CSASPRGGNQPQHF,TGCAGTGCTAGCCCGCGAGGGGGGAATCAGCCCCAGCATTTT
TRBV7-9,few,TRBJ2-3,TRBD1,CASSTDRRTDTQYF,TGTGCCAGCAGCACGGACAGGCGGACAGATACGCAGTATTTT
TRBV27,few,TRBJ2-7,.,CASREDGTYPYEQYF,TGTGCCAGTAGGGAAGACGGGACTTACCCCTACGAGCAGTACTTC